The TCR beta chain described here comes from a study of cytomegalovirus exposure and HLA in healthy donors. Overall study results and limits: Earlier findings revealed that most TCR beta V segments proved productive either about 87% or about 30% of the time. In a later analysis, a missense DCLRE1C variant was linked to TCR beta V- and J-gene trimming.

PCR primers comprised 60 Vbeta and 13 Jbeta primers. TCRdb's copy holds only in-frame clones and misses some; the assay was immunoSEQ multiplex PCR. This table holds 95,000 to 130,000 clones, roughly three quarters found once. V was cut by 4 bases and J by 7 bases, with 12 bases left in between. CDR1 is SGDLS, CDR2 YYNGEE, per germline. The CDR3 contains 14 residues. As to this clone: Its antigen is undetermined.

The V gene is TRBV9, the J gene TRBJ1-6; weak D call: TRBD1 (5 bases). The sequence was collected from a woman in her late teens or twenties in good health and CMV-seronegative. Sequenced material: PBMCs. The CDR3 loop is CASSPRWGNSPLHF. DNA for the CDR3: TGTGCCAGCAGCCCCCGGTGGGGCAATTCACCCCTCCACTTT.